Below, 9 T cell receptor beta chains from the same sample are listed, as sequenced in a study of T cell responses to AZD1222 COVID-19 vaccine. Profiling relied on immunoSEQ multiplex PCR, and the TCRdb table lists in-frame clones only, not all of them. The sample lists more than 150,000 clones; 80% to 90% were seen once. Sequencing was performed on peripheral blood, taken on day 0 of AZD1222 vaccination. These receptors all come from an adult in good health.

The chain recombines TRBV29-1 with TRBJ2-7, with D possibly being TRBD1 (6 bases). The CDR3 consists of 14 residues. With 0 bases removed from V and 2 bases from J, the gap between germline ends came to 11 bases. Per the germline V gene, CDR1 is SQVTM and CDR2 is ANQGSEA. CDR3 region: CSVEEAGTTYEQYF. CDR3 nucleotides: TGCAGCGTTGAAGAAGCAGGGACAACCTACGAGCAGTACTTC.

The chain uses TRBV9 and TRBJ1-2; no clear D gene. This CDR3 is 14 amino acids long. Germline V gene sequence: CDR1 SGDLS, CDR2 YYNGEE. Deletions cut 0 bases from V and 4 bases from J, with 10 bases between. The CDR3 sequence: CASSVGSGSYGYTF. The CDR3 bases are TGTGCCAGCAGCGTAGGTTCAGGAAGCTATGGCTACACCTTC.

The chain has TRBV7-3 and TRBJ1-6; D is ambiguous. This CDR3 spans 14 amino acids. The V gene's germline CDR1 is SGHTA and CDR2 FQGTGA. The V and J ends lost 6 bases and 10 bases respectively, with 16 bases between them. In nucleotides, the CDR3 is TGTGCCAGCAGGGGAGGTGGAAATGGATCACCCCTCCACTTT. It encodes CASRGGGNGSPLHF.

This clone has just one count. The rearrangement uses TRBV2 and TRBJ2-7, with D hard to call. The CDR3 is 12 amino acids. V was shortened by 5 bases and J by 4 bases, with 9 bases between the two germline ends. The germline gives CDR1 SNHLY, CDR2 FYNNEI. Here the CDR3 reads CASSPSLYEQYF. The CDR3 bases are TGTGCCAGCAGTCCTAGTCTATACGAGCAGTACTTC.

The chain couples TRBV27 to TRBJ2-1, with 9 nucleotides matching TRBD1. The junction had 14 bases not matched to a gene; V was cut back by 5 bases and J by 9 bases. The CDR3 is made up of 16 amino acids. Germline V gene lookup returns CDR1 MNHEY and CDR2 SMNVEV (reference sequence). The CDR3 sequence: CASSRIIGTGRGEQFF. In DNA, the CDR3 is TGTGCCAGCAGTCGTATAATAGGGACAGGGCGGGGTGAGCAGTTCTTC.

The rearrangement uses TRBV4-2 and TRBJ2-1, with 11 positions matching TRBD2. The CDR3 has 16 amino acids. Per germline, CDR1 LGHNA and CDR2 YNFKEQ. J lost 10 bases, V lost 0 bases, and 8 bases had no gene match. For the CDR3, the DNA is TGTGCCAGCAGCCAAGATGGGCTAGCGGGGGGCCGCGAGCAGTTCTTC. It yields the protein CASSQDGLAGGREQFF.

The J gene is TRBJ1-5, the V gene TRBV19; TRBD1 matches at 10 bases. The V and J ends lost 5 bases and 4 bases, in that order; junction bases with no gene match: 5. CDR1 and CDR2 (germline): LNHDA, SQIVND (reference sequence). The CDR3 extends over 15 amino acids. The CDR3 region is CASSVDRGANQPQHF. CDR3 bases: TGTGCCAGTAGTGTGGACAGGGGGGCGAATCAGCCCCAGCATTTT.

The genes are TRBV11-2 and TRBJ1-4; D perhaps matches TRBD1 (6 bases). V lost 1 base and J 8 bases, leaving 11 bases between the germline ends. This CDR3 comprises 14 residues. Per germline, CDR1 SGHAT and CDR2 FQNNGV. In DNA form, the CDR3 reads TGTGCCAGCAGCTTAGTGGCGGGGGGCGAAAAACTGTTTTTT. Translated, it gives CASSLVAGGEKLFF.

Regarding this clone: The same CDR3 can be traced to other DNA sequences in this sample. The V and J genes are TRBV7-2 and TRBJ1-2; TRBD1 matches at 8 bases. The V gene's germline CDR1 is SGHTA and CDR2 FQGNSA. With V trimmed by 4 bases and J by 4 bases, 5 bases remained unmatched. This CDR3 comprises 14 residues. CDR3 DNA: TGTGCCAGCAGCTCAGACAGGGGCGGCTATGGCTACACCTTC. Its protein product is CASSSDRGGYGYTF.